The T cell receptor (beta chain) described here comes from a study of cytomegalovirus exposure and HLA in healthy donors. Study findings and constraints: As a later analysis showed, several of the most significant clusters appeared to be linked to common viral pathogens. Earlier analysis yielded a pattern in which most TCR beta V segments were productive about 87% or about 30% of the time. A later analysis reportedly found fewer N-insertions in an Asian-associated ancestry cluster than the approximately 730-donor mean.

These donors, healthy bone marrow donors, were studied. As for this clone: Antigen: not known.

CDR1 and CDR2 from the germline V gene are SGHTA and FQGTGA. V shed 2 bases and J shed 6 bases, with 23 bases lying between them. The CDR3 runs to 18 residues. The PCR used 60 Vbeta and 13 Jbeta primers. Sequencing was performed with immunoSEQ multiplex PCR; in TCRdb, only in-frame clones are kept and a portion is missing. The sample consists of about 190,000 clones, roughly 87% of them appearing once. Sequenced material: PBMCs. This TCR was recovered from a boy between 2 and 10 years old in good health and CMV-seronegative. This chain connects TRBV7-3 to TRBJ2-1, with D perhaps matching TRBD2 (5 bases). CDR3 sequence reads: CASSLSPRLSTRSNEQFF. CDR3 nucleotide sequence: TGTGCCAGCAGCTTATCCCCAAGACTATCTACACGATCCAATGAGCAGTTCTTC.